This TCR beta chain derives from a study of OX40 agonist ivuxolimab in advanced cancers. Findings of the study overall: Clonal expansion from baseline to week 6 occurred in both CD4+ and CD8+ T cells.

Autoimmune disease history or systemic immunosuppression disqualified patients. Samples were taken at baseline and on day 1 of cycles 4 and 7. Sequenced by immunoSEQ multiplex PCR; TCRdb stores in-frame clones only, minus some. The table lists around 74,000 clones, approximately 80% of them singletons, with around 0.51% in the top ten. CDR3 length equals 15 residues. Germline-derived CDR1 and CDR2 are LNHNV and YYDKDF (reference sequence). V was pared by 6 bases and J by 7 bases, with 16 bases between. On this clone itself: Its target is not known.

The clonotype was recovered from an adult with an advanced solid tumor such as melanoma, head and neck, liver or kidney cancer. The V and J genes are TRBV15 and TRBJ1-6; D ambiguous. Here the sequenced sample was CD4+ or CD8+ T cells sorted from blood, taken in a trial of the OX40 agonist ivuxolimab. The CDR3 nucleotides read TGTGCCACCAGGGGATTAGAATACGGGAATTCACCCCTCCACTTT. This encodes CATRGLEYGNSPLHF.